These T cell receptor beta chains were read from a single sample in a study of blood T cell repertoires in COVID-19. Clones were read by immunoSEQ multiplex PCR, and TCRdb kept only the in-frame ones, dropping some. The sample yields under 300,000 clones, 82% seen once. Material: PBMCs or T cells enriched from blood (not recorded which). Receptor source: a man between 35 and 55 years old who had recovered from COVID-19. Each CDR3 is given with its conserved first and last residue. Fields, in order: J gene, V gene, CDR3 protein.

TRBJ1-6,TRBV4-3,CASSQDGRGYNSPLHF
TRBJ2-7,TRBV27,CASSLHLGAGYEQYF
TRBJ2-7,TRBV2,CASSTVGQFEQYF
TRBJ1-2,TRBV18,CASSPNSEPYGYTF
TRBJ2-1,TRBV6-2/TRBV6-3,CASSYSKGLAAFREFF
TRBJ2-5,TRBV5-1,CASSITGLTEGTQYF
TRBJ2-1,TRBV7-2,CASSFGTVANEQFF
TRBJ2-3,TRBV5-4,CASSISGPLGGTQYF
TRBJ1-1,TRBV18,CASSPGDRGIGTEAFF
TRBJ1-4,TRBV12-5,CASGSAESEKLFF
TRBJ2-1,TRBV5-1,CASSLGLASNEQFF
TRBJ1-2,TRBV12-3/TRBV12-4,CASSDRDAYGYTF
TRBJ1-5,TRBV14,CASSQLAGRFWSNQPQHF
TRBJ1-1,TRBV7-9,CASSFGTGWDTEAFF
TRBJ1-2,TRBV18,CASSPGEDLYGYTF
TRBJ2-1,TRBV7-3,CASSLTQGINEQFF
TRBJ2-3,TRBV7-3,CASSLIGGGATDTQYF
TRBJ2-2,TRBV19,CASIESSGTGGELFF
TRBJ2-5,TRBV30,CAWSDRRGRGETQYF
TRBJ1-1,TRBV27,CASSLARGNTEAFF
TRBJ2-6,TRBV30,CAWTAQAGANVLTF
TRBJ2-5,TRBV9,CASSVGRPRQETQYF
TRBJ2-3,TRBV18,CASSRSDLGGTDTQYF
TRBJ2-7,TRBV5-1,CASRPGTGVGEQYF
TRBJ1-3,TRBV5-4,CASSLGGTGDTIYF
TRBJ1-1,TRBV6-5,CASSRGEAFF
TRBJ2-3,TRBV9,CASSLQQGTTDTQYF
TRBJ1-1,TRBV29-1,CSVGRGAAFF
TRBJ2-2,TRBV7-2,CASSSQENTGELFF